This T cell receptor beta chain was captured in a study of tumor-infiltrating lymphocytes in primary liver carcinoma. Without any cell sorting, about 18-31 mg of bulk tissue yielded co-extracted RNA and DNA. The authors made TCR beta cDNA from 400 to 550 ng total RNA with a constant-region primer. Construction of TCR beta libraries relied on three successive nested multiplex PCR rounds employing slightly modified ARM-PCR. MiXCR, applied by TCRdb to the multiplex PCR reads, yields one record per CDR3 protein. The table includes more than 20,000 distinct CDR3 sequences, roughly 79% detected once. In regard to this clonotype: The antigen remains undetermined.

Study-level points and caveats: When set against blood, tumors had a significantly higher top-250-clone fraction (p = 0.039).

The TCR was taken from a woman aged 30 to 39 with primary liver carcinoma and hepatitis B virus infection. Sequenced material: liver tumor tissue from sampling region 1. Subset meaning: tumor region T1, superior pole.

The CDR3 DNA reads TGCAGTGCTAGAGATCCCATATTATCGAACACCGGGGAGCTGTTTTTT. This translates into CSARDPILSNTGELFF. This rearrangement joins TRBV20-1 to TRBJ2-2; no reliable D call. The V gene's germline CDR1 is DFQATT and CDR2 SNEGSKA (reference sequence). This CDR3 region has 16 residues. The V gene lost 0 bases and the J gene lost 0 bases, with 11 bases spanning the gap.